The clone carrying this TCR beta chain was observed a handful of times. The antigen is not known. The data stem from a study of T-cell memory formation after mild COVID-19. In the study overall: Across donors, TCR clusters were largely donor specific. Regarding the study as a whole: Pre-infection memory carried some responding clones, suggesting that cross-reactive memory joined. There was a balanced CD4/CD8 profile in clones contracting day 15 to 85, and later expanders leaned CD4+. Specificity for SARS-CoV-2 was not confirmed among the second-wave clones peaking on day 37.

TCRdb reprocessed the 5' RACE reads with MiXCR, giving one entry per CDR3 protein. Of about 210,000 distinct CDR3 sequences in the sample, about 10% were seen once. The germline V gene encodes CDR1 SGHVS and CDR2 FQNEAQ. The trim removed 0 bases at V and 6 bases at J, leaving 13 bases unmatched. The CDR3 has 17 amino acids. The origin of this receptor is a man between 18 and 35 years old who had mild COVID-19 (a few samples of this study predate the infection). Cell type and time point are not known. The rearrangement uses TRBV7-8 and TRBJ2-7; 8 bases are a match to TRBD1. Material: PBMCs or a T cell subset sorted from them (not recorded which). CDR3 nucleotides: TGTGCCAGCAGCTTAGCGGGGGGACAGGCCCTGGTTGGCGAGCAGTACGTC. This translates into CASSLAGGQALVGEQYV.